This T cell receptor (beta chain) was sequenced in a study of blood T cell repertoires in COVID-19. This clone was picked up one time. There are 16 residues in the CDR3. The germline V gene has CDR1 KGHSH and CDR2 LQKENI. Trimming at V came to 1 base and at J to 7 bases, leaving 7 bases not matched to a gene. TCRdb's table, derived via immunoSEQ multiplex PCR, lists solely in-frame clones and lacks some. The data show fewer than 200,000 clones, about 86% seen once. The source material was peripheral blood. This receptor was taken from a man between 45 and 60 years old with active or convalescent COVID-19. This chain uses TRBV18 with TRBJ1-4, with TRBD1 identical over 9 bases. The CDR3 is CASSPRQDRGGEKLFF. DNA of the CDR3: TGTGCCAGCTCACCACGTCAGGACAGGGGCGGTGAAAAACTGTTTTTT.